Shown below are 7 T cell receptor beta chains from a single sample sequenced in a study of cytomegalovirus exposure and HLA in healthy donors. Researchers ran the PCR with 60 Vbeta and 13 Jbeta primers. Data came from immunoSEQ multiplex PCR; TCRdb stores just in-frame clones and leaves some out. Found here are about 150,000 clones, around a tenth of them singletons; the top ten hold approximately 1.9%. Sequencing was performed on PBMCs. These receptors originate from a man aged 50-60 years in good health and CMV-seronegative.

This clone has just a few counts. J is TRBJ2-7 and V is TRBV2; 8 bases match TRBD2. Germline V lookup: CDR1 SNHLY, CDR2 FYNNEI. This CDR3 is built from 14 residues. V lost 4 bases to trimming and J lost 1 base; unmatched junction nucleotides: 3. The CDR3 bases are TGTGCCAGCAGTGCGTCTAGCGGGTCCTACGAGCAGTACTTC. Translated, it gives CASSASSGSYEQYF.

The sample holds a few counts of this clone. The chain links TRBV30 to TRBJ1-4; 7 bases are a match to TRBD1. Germline V gives CDR1 GTSNPN, CDR2 SVGIG (reference sequence). The CDR3 length is 14 residues. V trimming: 5 bases; J trimming: 0 bases; junction bases outside the gene matches: 3. For the CDR3, the DNA is TGTGCCTGGGACAGGGCTGCAACTAATGAAAAACTGTTTTTT. Protein sequence: CAWDRAATNEKLFF.

This clone was seen only a few times. The chain recombines TRBV19 with TRBJ1-4; D unresolved. In germline, CDR1 is LNHDA, CDR2 SQIVND (reference sequence). The germline V and J ends were trimmed by 1 base and 9 bases, with 6 bases remaining between them. The CDR3 runs to 12 residues. CDR3 in DNA: TGTGCCAGTAGTATAGGAGGGAAAAAACTGTTTTTT. It translates to CASSIGGKKLFF.

The genes are TRBV28 and TRBJ2-7, with D maybe TRBD2 (5 bases). Germline V lookup: CDR1 MDHEN, CDR2 SYDVKM. The CDR3 has 13 residues. The ends were cut back, 9 bases at V and 6 bases at J, with 18 bases in the middle. The CDR3 sequence is CASERRQPREQYF. Here the CDR3 DNA reads TGTGCCAGTGAGCGGAGGCAACCACGCGAGCAGTACTTC.

This clone turned up a few times. The chain recombines TRBV5-1 with TRBJ1-4, with D maybe TRBD1 (6 bases). Trimming took 4 bases from V and 8 from J, leaving 21 bases between them. Germline lookup yields CDR1 SGHRS and CDR2 YFSETQ. The CDR3 contains 16 residues. CDR3 loop: CASSPPEGGGSEKLFF. The DNA for the CDR3 is TGCGCCAGCAGCCCGCCTGAAGGGGGGGGCTCAGAAAAACTGTTTTTT.

There are a few counts of this clone. The rearrangement joins TRBV6-5 to TRBJ1-1; D is unclear. Germline V gene lookup returns CDR1 MNHEY and CDR2 SVGAGI. With 2 bases removed from V and 0 bases from J, the gap between germline ends came to 7 bases. The CDR3 totals 14 residues. The CDR3: CASSYGPVNTEAFF. The CDR3 nucleotides are TGTGCCAGCAGTTACGGCCCAGTGAACACTGAAGCTTTCTTT.

The chain is built from TRBV7-8 and TRBJ2-3, with 10 bases matching TRBD2. The germline gives CDR1 SGHVS, CDR2 FQNEAQ. The CDR3 has 16 residues. The junction had 6 bases not matched to a gene; V was cut back by 4 bases and J by 2 bases. CDR3 nucleotides: TGTGCCAGCAGCTATGCAGCGGGGGGGCCCACAGATACGCAGTATTTT. Protein: CASSYAAGGPTDTQYF. The full variable domain, completed using reference TRBV7-8 and TRBJ2-3, is GAGVSQSPRYKVAKRGQDVALRCDPISGHVSLFWYQQALGQGPEFLTYFQNEAQLDKSGLPSDRFFAERPEGSVSTLKIQRTQQEDSAVYLCASSYAAGGPTDTQYFGPGTRLTVL.